This TCR beta chain was sequenced for a study of T cell responses to AZD1222 COVID-19 vaccine. Findings and caveats of the study: A rise in Spike-specific TCR breadth and depth followed two AZD1222 doses.

Comments on this clone: Its antigen is still unknown.

In germline, CDR1 is SGHNT, CDR2 YYREEE (reference sequence). With V trimmed by 5 bases and J by 2 bases, 8 bases remained unmatched. The CDR3 contains 15 residues. Sequenced by immunoSEQ multiplex PCR; TCRdb stores in-frame clones only, minus some. The table records approximately 71,000 clones, over 60% of them present only once. The TCR originated in an adult in good health. The starting material was peripheral blood, obtained on day 0 of AZD1222 vaccination. The genes are TRBV5-4 and TRBJ2-3; 7 nucleotides align to TRBD2. The CDR3 loop reads CASRSWSGATDTQYF. Here the CDR3 DNA reads TGTGCCAGCAGATCATGGAGCGGGGCCACAGATACGCAGTATTTT.